Below are 7 T cell receptor beta chains sequenced from a single sample in a study of cytomegalovirus exposure and HLA in healthy donors. Primers: 60 Vbeta forward and 13 Jbeta reverse. TCRdb keeps only in-frame clones here, not all; method: immunoSEQ multiplex PCR. The sample lists about 160,000 clones, around four fifths occurring once. The sequenced material came from PBMCs. These receptors all stem from a woman in her forties or fifties in good health and CMV-seronegative.

The V and J genes are TRBV11-1 and TRBJ2-7, with D perhaps TRBD2 (6 bases). The CDR3 extends over 15 amino acids. V was clipped by 5 bases and J by 2 bases, with 16 bases between them. The V gene's germline CDR1 is SGHAT and CDR2 FQDESV (reference sequence). This CDR3 reads CASSARRGVPYEQYF. In nucleotides, the CDR3 is TGTGCCAGCAGCGCCCGGAGGGGAGTCCCCTACGAGCAGTACTTC.

This clone was seen a few times. This chain connects TRBV7-9 to TRBJ2-3, with D uncertain. CDR3 length: 11 amino acids. V was trimmed by 5 bases and J by 4 bases, leaving 4 bases between them. Germline CDR1 is SEHNR and CDR2 is FQNEAQ (reference sequence). DNA of the CDR3: TGTGCCAGCAGCACAGCAGATACGCAGTATTTT. It specifies CASSTADTQYF.

This chain joins TRBV4-2 and TRBJ1-5, with 10 nucleotides matching TRBD1. Germline CDR1 LGHNA, CDR2 YNFKEQ. V gave up 4 bases and J gave up 2 bases; unmatched junction bases: 20. The CDR3 has 21 residues. CDR3 loop: CASSRPQNIVTGGLGNQPQHF. The CDR3 nucleotides read TGTGCCAGCAGCCGACCGCAGAACATTGTGACAGGGGGCTTAGGCAATCAGCCCCAGCATTTT.

The count of this clone is one. DNA for the CDR3: TGTGCCAGCACCCTCGGACAGGCCCGCATTAATTCACCCCTCCACTTT. Translation gives CASTLGQARINSPLHF. The chain joins TRBV7-2 to TRBJ1-6, with 7 bases aligning to TRBD1. With 7 bases clipped from V and 6 bases from J, the junction kept 12 bases outside the gene matches. The CDR3 is 16 amino acids. Looked up from germline, CDR1 is SGHTA and CDR2 is FQGNSA.

CDR3 coding DNA: TGTGCCAGCGCGGTATACAATGAGCAGTTCTTC. Translated, it gives CASAVYNEQFF. This chain links TRBV5-8 with TRBJ2-1, with D uncertain. Germline CDR1 reads SGHTS; CDR2 reads YDEGEE. The CDR3 covers 11 residues. Trimming pared 7 bases from V and 4 bases from J, leaving 6 bases between.

J is TRBJ1-4 and V is TRBV28, with a tentative D call TRBD1 (5 bases). The length of the CDR3 is 14 residues. V lost 3 bases, J lost 8 bases, and 13 bases lay in between. Germline V lookup: CDR1 MDHEN, CDR2 SYDVKM. The CDR3 nucleotides read TGTGCCAGCAGTTTCGCGGGGGTAAGGGAAAAACTGTTTTTT. Protein product: CASSFAGVREKLFF. The entire variable domain, with the rest obtained from reference TRBV28 and TRBJ1-4, is as follows: DVKVTQSSRYLVKRTGEKVFLECVQDMDHENMFWYRQDPGLGLRLIYFSYDVKMKEKGDIPEGYSVSREKKERFSLILESASTNQTSMYLCASSFAGVREKLFFGSGTQLSVL.

CDR3 amino acids: CASSLRGGPQTDTQYF. For the CDR3, the DNA is TGTGCCAGCAGCTTGAGAGGGGGCCCCCAGACGGATACGCAGTATTTT. The chain couples TRBV5-4 to TRBJ2-3; the match to TRBD1 covers 7 bases. The V gene end was trimmed by 1 base and the J gene end by 6 bases; junction bases not matched to a gene: 11. The CDR3 has 16 amino acids. From germline, CDR1 is SGHNT and CDR2 YYREEE (reference sequence).